The 18 T cell receptor beta chains reported below all come from one sample, sequenced in a study of CD8 T cells in Susac syndrome. With random hexamers, reverse transcription was performed on roughly 0.45 to 1 ug of RNA. Each CDR3 protein gets one entry after TCRdb re-called the immunoSEQ multiplex PCR reads with MiXCR. The sample has under 110,000 distinct CDR3 sequences, approximately 94% seen once; the top ten hold about 0.41%. The source material was CD8+ T cells from PBMCs. The receptors shown here come from a human donor with Susac syndrome.

This chain connects TRBV5-4 to TRBJ1-6; the D gene is possibly TRBD1 (5 bases). Germline V gene lookup returns CDR1 SGHNT and CDR2 YYREEE (reference sequence). V was cut by 2 bases and J by 14 bases, with 14 bases left in between. The CDR3 consists of 13 residues. The CDR3 DNA reads TGTGCCAGCAGCTTAGGAGGGGCCGAATCCCTCCACTTT. Its protein is CASSLGGAESLHF.

This clonotype was recorded once. The chain has TRBV9 and TRBJ2-7; possibly TRBD1 for D (5 bases). The CDR3 runs 15 residues. V was cut by 0 bases and J by 0 bases, with 10 bases left in between. Germline values: CDR1 SGDLS, CDR2 YYNGEE. The CDR3 reads CASSVGQTVSYEQYF. DNA for the CDR3: TGTGCCAGCAGCGTAGGCCAGACAGTCTCCTACGAGCAGTACTTC.

This clonotype was found once. The V call is TRBV5-6, the J call TRBJ1-2; D ambiguous. Germline assignment: CDR1 SGHDT and CDR2 YYEEEE. V gave up 2 bases and J gave up 3 bases, with 17 bases separating them. The CDR3 spans 16 residues. CDR3 amino acids: CASSFQLTGNYYGYTF. CDR3 nucleotide sequence: TGTGCCAGCAGCTTCCAACTTACCGGGAACTACTATGGCTACACCTTC.

The V gene is TRBV9, the J gene TRBJ2-7; D tentatively reads TRBD1 or TRBD2 (5 bases each). Looked up from germline, CDR1 is SGDLS and CDR2 is YYNGEE. V was pared by 3 bases and J by 0 bases, with 10 bases between. CDR3 length: 14 amino acids. In DNA form, the CDR3 reads TGTGCCAGCAGCGCCGAGGGGTCCTCCTACGAGCAGTACTTC. Translating gives CASSAEGSSYEQYF.

This clonotype has only one observation. The rearrangement links TRBV4-2 to TRBJ1-5; D is ambiguous. The CDR3 has 15 amino acids. V dropped 7 bases and J dropped 0 bases, with 13 bases sitting between them. CDR1 and CDR2 from the germline V gene are LGHNA and YNFKEQ. The CDR3 region is CASNLYHNSNQPQHF. The CDR3 nucleotides read TGTGCCAGCAACTTATATCATAATAGCAATCAGCCCCAGCATTTT.

This chain connects TRBV29-1 to TRBJ2-1, with 13 bases aligning to TRBD2. V dropped 3 bases and J dropped 0; count of bases not matched to a gene: 5. Per germline, CDR1 SQVTM and CDR2 ANQGSEA. The CDR3 loop spans 17 amino acids. The CDR3 here is CSVDGLAGVSSYNEQFF. CDR3 sequence (DNA): TGCAGCGTTGATGGACTAGCGGGGGTCAGCTCCTACAATGAGCAGTTCTTC.

The CDR3 loop reads CASSQRGSNTEAFF. The CDR3 coding sequence is TGTGCCAGCAGCCAGAGGGGGTCGAACACTGAAGCTTTCTTT. The chain couples TRBV14 to TRBJ1-1; possibly TRBD1 for D (6 bases). V was pared by 3 bases and J by 1 base, with 9 bases between. Looked up from germline, CDR1 is SGHDN and CDR2 is FVKESK. The CDR3 runs 14 residues.

This clonotype showed up just once. V usage is TRBV4-3 and J usage is TRBJ2-1; D is uncertain. The CDR3 sequence is 13 residues long. The germline V gene has CDR1 LGHNA and CDR2 YSLEER. The V and J ends lost 0 bases and 9 bases respectively, with 9 bases between them. The CDR3 DNA is TGCGCCAGCAGCCAAGATCAAGGTAGTGAGCAGTTCTTC. Its protein is CASSQDQGSEQFF.

V is TRBV11-2 and J is TRBJ2-1, with TRBD1 as a possible D gene (5 bases). Trimming shortened V by 0 bases and J by 4 bases, and 13 bases separated the two germline ends. This CDR3 region has 16 residues. CDR1 and CDR2 (germline): SGHAT, FQNNGV. DNA for the CDR3: TGTGCCAGCAGCTTAGATCGACAGACGTTATACAATGAGCAGTTCTTC. Protein sequence: CASSLDRQTLYNEQFF.

The chain recombines TRBV7-9 with TRBJ2-3; D perhaps matches TRBD1 (5 bases). Germline CDR1 and CDR2: SEHNR and FQNEAQ (reference sequence). Trimming cost V 3 bases and J 6 bases, with 10 bases left between them. CDR3 size: 13 residues. CDR3 region: CASSFEGVDTQYF. The CDR3 bases are TGTGCCAGCAGCTTCGAAGGGGTCGATACGCAGTATTTT.

The chain joins TRBV9 to TRBJ2-1; D is uncertain. The CDR3 length is 14 residues. V was shortened by 2 bases and J by 5 bases, with 11 bases between the two germline ends. The germline CDR1 and CDR2 sequences are SGDLS and YYNGEE. The CDR3 spells CASSVLDLNNEQFF. The CDR3, as DNA: TGTGCCAGCAGCGTTCTCGACCTGAACAATGAGCAGTTCTTC. The full variable domain, completed using reference TRBV9 and TRBJ2-1, is DSGVTQTPKHLITATGQRVTLRCSPRSGDLSVYWYQQSLDQGLQFLIQYYNGEERAKGNILERFSAQQFPDLHSELNLSSLELGDSALYFCASSVLDLNNEQFFGPGTRLTVL.

This chain links TRBV11-2 with TRBJ2-3, with TRBD2 matching 7 bases. CDR1 is SGHAT and CDR2 is FQNNGV in the germline V gene. There are 15 residues in the CDR3. Losses at the gene ends were 5 bases for V and 3 bases for J; bases not matched to a gene: 8. The CDR3 DNA is TGTGCCAGCAGCCAAACCGCGGGGGTTACAGATACGCAGTATTTT. Translation gives CASSQTAGVTDTQYF.

About this clonotype: One junction end disagrees with the germline gene, perhaps due to a read error. CDR3 residues: CTSLSGGAGDEQFF. CDR3 DNA sequence: TGTACCAGCCTCAGCGGGGGGGCCGGGGATGAGCAGTTCTTC. The chain links TRBV7-9 to TRBJ2-1; 10 bases align to TRBD2. This CDR3 has 14 amino acids. CDR1 and CDR2 (germline): SEHNR, FQNEAQ (reference sequence). The full variable domain, in which reference TRBV7-9 and TRBJ2-1 provide the parts outside the CDR3, is DTGVSQNPRHKITKRGQNVTFRCDPISEHNRLYWYRQTLGQGPEFLTYFQNEAQLEKSRLLSDRFSAERPKGSFSTLEIQRTEQGDSAMYLCTSLSGGAGDEQFFGPGTRLTVL.

V usage is TRBV19 and J usage is TRBJ2-1; TRBD2 aligns across 7 bases. With 1 base clipped from V and 5 bases from J, the junction kept 5 bases outside the gene matches. CDR3 size: 15 residues. The germline CDR1 and CDR2 sequences are LNHDA and SQIVND (reference sequence). This CDR3 reads CASSIAASGHNEQFF. The CDR3 DNA sequence: TGTGCCAGTAGTATAGCGGCTAGCGGACACAATGAGCAGTTCTTC.

V gene TRBV6-2 or TRBV6-3 combines with J gene TRBJ2-1; no clear D. V was clipped by 2 bases and J by 0 bases, with 17 bases between them. The CDR3 totals 18 residues. The germline V gene encodes CDR1 MNHEY and CDR2 SVGEGT. The CDR3 region is CASSYLEEGLGSYNEQFF. The CDR3 DNA follows: TGTGCCAGCAGTTACCTTGAAGAAGGGTTGGGCTCCTACAATGAGCAGTTCTTC.

Here the CDR3 DNA reads TGCAGTGCTAGAGGAGGGGTAGGCACCTACAATGAGCAGTTCTTC. It codes for CSARGGVGTYNEQFF. The chain is built from TRBV20-1 and TRBJ2-1; D possibly matches TRBD1 or TRBD2 (5 bases each). The CDR3 runs to 15 residues. Trimming cost V 1 base and J 2 bases, with 12 bases left between them. CDR1 DFQATT and CDR2 SNEGSKA come from the germline V gene (reference sequence).

V usage is TRBV27 and J usage is TRBJ2-7; 9 nucleotides align to TRBD2. CDR1 and CDR2 from the germline V gene are MNHEY and SMNVEV (reference sequence). CDR3 length: 13 amino acids. The V gene end was trimmed by 5 bases and the J gene end by 6 bases; junction bases not matched to a gene: 5. The CDR3 nucleotides are TGTGCCAGCAGTCTGGGACTAGCCGGCGAGCAGTACTTC. This sequence encodes CASSLGLAGEQYF.

The V and J genes are TRBV9 and TRBJ2-7; D call uncertain. The germline CDR1 and CDR2 sequences are SGDLS and YYNGEE. Trimming removed 2 bases from V and 3 bases from J, with 12 bases in between. This CDR3 is built from 14 residues. CDR3 protein: CASSVQSSNYEQYF. The DNA for the CDR3 is TGTGCCAGCAGCGTCCAGTCGTCCAACTACGAGCAGTACTTC.